This T cell receptor (beta chain) was retrieved from a study of T-cell memory formation after mild COVID-19. Study-level background: In these data, TCR clusters were largely donor specific.

This clonotype was counted a few times. Its antigen is still unknown. This CDR3 has 15 amino acids. J lost 3 bases, V lost 1 base, and 3 bases had no gene match. The V gene's germline CDR1 is LGHDT and CDR2 YNNKEL (reference sequence). Each CDR3 protein is one row after TCRdb ran MiXCR on the 5' RACE reads. The sample has fewer than 550,000 distinct CDR3 sequences; 20% are singletons. Study outcomes and limitations: Shrinking CD4+ clones resided mostly in CM and EM, and CD8+ ones in EMRA. Confirmation of SARS-CoV-2 specificity was lacking for second-wave clones peaking day 37.

This rearrangement joins TRBV3-1 to TRBJ2-7, with TRBD2 matching 10 bases. The sequencing sample was made of PBMCs or a T cell subset sorted from them (not recorded which). The origin of this receptor is an adult woman who had mild COVID-19 (a few samples of this study predate the infection). Cell type and time point are not known. CDR3: CASSQGLAGVYEQYF. Written as DNA, the CDR3 is TGTGCCAGCAGCCAAGGGCTAGCGGGGGTCTACGAGCAGTACTTC.